These T cell receptor beta chains were read from a single sample in a study of shared clonotypes between healthy human individuals. Assay: immunoSEQ multiplex PCR; the TCRdb copy retains only in-frame clones and omits some. The sample has over 1.5 million clones; about 98% are singletons. The sample taken for sequencing was naive CD4+ T cells sorted from blood. All receptors come from a man aged 30-40 years in good health. The CDR3 runs from the conserved cysteine through the conserved F or W. A D gene is named only where the DNA matches it firmly. The size entry is marked missing in some rows and otherwise reads once, few, many or a size class.

v_call	d_call	clone_size	j_call	cdr3_nt	cdr3_aa
TRBV6-5	NA	few	TRBJ1-2	TGTGCCAGCAGCGTTACTAACTATGGCTACACCTTC	CASSVTNYGYTF
TRBV19	NA	NA	TRBJ1-5	TGTGCCAGTAGCACGGGTGGGGGGAATCAGCCCCAGCATTTT	CASSTGGGNQPQHF
TRBV28	NA	NA	TRBJ2-1	TGTGCCAGCAGTTTTTATAGAAAAAACAATGAGCAGTTCTTC	CASSFYRKNNEQFF
TRBV11-2	TRBD2	NA	TRBJ2-7	TGTGCCAGCAGACTAGCGGGAGGGCCCTCAGTAACCTACGAGCAGTACTTC	CASRLAGGPSVTYEQYF
TRBV2	NA	NA	TRBJ2-3	TGTGCCAGCAGGGGTTCCGATACGCAGTATTTT	CASRGSDTQYF
TRBV14	TRBD2	NA	TRBJ2-1	TGTGCCAGCAGCCAAATAAGGACTAGCGGGGCCTCCGGGCAGTTCTTC	CASSQIRTSGASGQFF
TRBV19	NA	once	TRBJ2-3	TGTGCCAGTAGTGCCGGTGCGGCGACAGATACGCAGTATTTT	CASSAGAATDTQYF
TRBV11-3	NA	NA	TRBJ2-3	TGTGCCAGCAGCTCGGGACCCACAGATACGCAGTATTTT	CASSSGPTDTQYF
TRBV4-1	NA	NA	TRBJ2-1	TGCGCCAGCAGCCAGAGGGTACAGGGTTACAACTCCTACAATGAGCAGTTCTTC	CASSQRVQGYNSYNEQFF
TRBV6-5	TRBD1	NA	TRBJ1-4	TGTGCCAGCAGACAGACAGGGGGCGGTGAAAAACTGTTTTTT	CASRQTGGGEKLFF
TRBV28	NA	NA	TRBJ1-5	TGTGCCAGCAGTTCCCTTGGGCAGCCCCAGCATTTT	CASSSLGQPQHF
TRBV4-3	NA	NA	TRBJ2-3	TGCGCCAGCAGCCAAGATTTCACGGAGGTCGCAGATACGCAGTATTTT	CASSQDFTEVADTQYF
TRBV9	TRBD1	NA	TRBJ1-2	TGTGCCAGCAGCGCAGGGGGCGCCTTTGGCTACACCTTC	CASSAGGAFGYTF
TRBV7-3	TRBD1	NA	TRBJ2-2	TGTGCCAGCAGCCGGACAGGGAGAGAGGCCGGGGAGCTGTTTTTT	CASSRTGREAGELFF
TRBV2	TRBD2	NA	TRBJ2-3	TGTGCCAGCAAAGCTAGCGGGACAACCACAGATACGCAGTATTTT	CASKASGTTTDTQYF
TRBV9	NA	NA	TRBJ2-2	TGTGCCAGCAGCTTTCAAGGGGGCACCGGGGAGCTGTTTTTT	CASSFQGGTGELFF
TRBV6-1	NA	NA	TRBJ1-1	TGTGCCAGCAGTGAATGGGGTGGGGACACTGAAGCTTTCTTT	CASSEWGGDTEAFF
TRBV7-9	NA	NA	TRBJ2-1	TGTGCCAGCAGCTTCGACGGTGGGGAGCAGTTCTTC	CASSFDGGEQFF
TRBV6-5	TRBD1	NA	TRBJ2-7	TGTGCCAGCAGTTACTCGATGCCACAGGGGCACGAGCAGTACTTC	CASSYSMPQGHEQYF
TRBV7-9	NA	NA	TRBJ2-1	TGTGCCAGCAGCTCGGACAGCCGTGTTTACAATGAGCAGTTCTTC	CASSSDSRVYNEQFF
TRBV5-8	NA	NA	TRBJ1-1	TGTGCCAGCAGCTCCTCGGTTGGCACTGAAGCTTTCTTT	CASSSSVGTEAFF
TRBV4-3	NA	NA	TRBJ2-5	TGCGCCAGCAGCCGGACAGACAAAGAGACCCAGTACTTC	CASSRTDKETQYF
TRBV28	TRBD1	NA	TRBJ2-7	TGTGCCAGCAGTGAGACAGGGGTCTACTACGAGCAGTACTTC	CASSETGVYYEQYF
TRBV6-6	TRBD2	NA	TRBJ2-3	TGTGCCAGCAGCCGTATCGTCGGGGGGTGGGCAGATACGCAGTATTTT	CASSRIVGGWADTQYF
TRBV27	TRBD2	NA	TRBJ2-1	TGTGCCAGCAGTTCGCTAGCGGGAGTGAGGAATGAGCAGTTCTTC	CASSSLAGVRNEQFF
TRBV5-8	TRBD1	NA	TRBJ1-5	TGTGCCAGCAGCTTGGCCCAGGGGGCCCCGCCCCAGCATTTT	CASSLAQGAPPQHF
TRBV11-2	TRBD1	NA	TRBJ2-7	TGTGCCAGCAGCTCCCGGGACAGATTAACCGAGCAGTACTTC	CASSSRDRLTEQYF
TRBV27	TRBD2	NA	TRBJ2-5	TGTGCCAGCAGTTGGAGGACTAGCGGGAGATCCGAGACCCAGTACTTC	CASSWRTSGRSETQYF
TRBV29-1	TRBD2	NA	TRBJ2-7	TGCAGCGTTGGTTCTAGTAAAGCGGGAGGGCCCGAAGTTAACGAGCAGTACTTC	CSVGSSKAGGPEVNEQYF
TRBV5-6	TRBD1	NA	TRBJ1-1	TGTGCCAGCAGCCGGGACAGATCCTCTGAAGCTTTCTTT	CASSRDRSSEAFF
TRBV30	TRBD1	NA	TRBJ2-3	TGTGCCTGGGCGACAGGGGGGGCAGATACGCAGTATTTT	CAWATGGADTQYF
TRBV5-5	NA	NA	TRBJ1-3	TGTGCCAGCAGCCCGCAGGGCCAGAGCTCTGGAAACACCATATATTTT	CASSPQGQSSGNTIYF
TRBV6-1	NA	NA	TRBJ1-5	TGTGCCAGCAGTGAACTAAGGGTCGGGTATCAGCCCCAGCATTTT	CASSELRVGYQPQHF
TRBV7-2	NA	NA	TRBJ2-1	TGTGCCAGCAGCCCAAACCGGGCTAGCCATGAGCAGTTCTTC	CASSPNRASHEQFF
TRBV5-1	TRBD2	NA	TRBJ2-1	TGCGCCAGCAGCTTGGTAGATAGCGGGAGTGGGTACAATGAGCAGTTCTTC	CASSLVDSGSGYNEQFF
TRBV5-1	NA	NA	TRBJ2-5	TGCGCCAGCAGCTGGGGGCCGACCGAAGAGACCCAGTACTTC	CASSWGPTEETQYF
TRBV20-1	NA	NA	TRBJ2-5	TGCAGTGCTAGCCTCCTCGAGACCCAGTACTTC	CSASLLETQYF
TRBV4-3	NA	NA	TRBJ1-5	TGCGCCAGCAGCTCCGGGACACAAGGTATGCCCCAGCATTTT	CASSSGTQGMPQHF
TRBV18	NA	NA	TRBJ2-2	TGTGCCAGCTCACCAATCACTCGGGGCGGGGAGCTGTTTTTT	CASSPITRGGELFF
TRBV6-5	NA	once	TRBJ2-7	TGTGCCAGCAGTTACGGTTTCGGAAACGAGCAGTACTTC	CASSYGFGNEQYF
TRBV19	NA	NA	TRBJ1-5	TGTGCCAGTAGCCGAGAAGGGATTAGCAATCAGCCCCAGCATTTT	CASSREGISNQPQHF
TRBV6-5	NA	NA	TRBJ2-7	TGTGCCAGCGCACGGGGTATCGGCTCCTACGAGCAGTACTTC	CASARGIGSYEQYF
TRBV25-1	NA	NA	TRBJ2-1	TGTGCCAGCAGTGAATATCGGGTTCTAGCCAATGAGCAGTTCTTC	CASSEYRVLANEQFF
TRBV19	NA	once	TRBJ1-5	TGTGCCAGTAGTATGATAGCGGGTCAGCCCCAGCATTTT	CASSMIAGQPQHF
TRBV5-1	TRBD1	NA	TRBJ2-7	TGCGCCAGCAGGGAATTGGGACAGGCCTACGAGCAGTACTTC	CASRELGQAYEQYF
TRBV6-5	NA	NA	TRBJ2-6	TGTGCCGTACGGGGCTCTGGGGCCAACGTCCTGACTTTC	CAVRGSGANVLTF
TRBV18	NA	NA	TRBJ2-5	TGTGCCAGCTCACCACTTGGCATCGAGACCCAGTACTTC	CASSPLGIETQYF
TRBV7-8	NA	NA	TRBJ2-1	TGTGCCAGCAGCCGGGCGGTTGGGGAGCAGTTCTTC	CASSRAVGEQFF
TRBV18	NA	NA	TRBJ2-7	TGTGCCAGCTCACCATTGGGGCACGAGCAGTACTTC	CASSPLGHEQYF